This entry concerns a single T cell receptor (beta chain). The donor population consisted of healthy HIV-negative adults with no recent acute infections or vaccinations. CD4+ cells underwent separation, giving CD45RA+ naive and CD45RA-negative memory subsets. The CDR3 has 15 amino acids. The J segment lost 7 bases and the V segment lost 5 bases, leaving 13 bases of the junction unmatched. Germline CDR1 GTSNPN, CDR2 SVGIG (reference sequence). This entry comes from a study of shared clonotypes between healthy human individuals. Here immunoSEQ multiplex PCR was the method, and the copy in TCRdb shows in-frame clones only, minus some. The sample contains around 2.5 million clones, 93% of which appear only once.

The chain has TRBV30 and TRBJ2-1, with 8 bases aligning to TRBD2. Sequencing input: naive CD4+ T cells from PBMCs. Subset defined: CD45RA+ positively selected. The TCR was taken from a man aged 18-30 years in good health. Some clones in this sample may be carry-over from other donors' samples. CDR3 loop: CAWHLIAGRLNEQFF. The CDR3 region has the DNA TGTGCCTGGCACCTAATAGCGGGACGTCTTAATGAGCAGTTCTTC. Full variable domain (outside the CDR3, taken from reference TRBV30 and TRBJ2-1): SQTIHQWPATLVQPVGSPLSLECTVEGTSNPNLYWYRQAAGRGLQLLFYSVGIGQISSEVPQNLSASRPQDRQFILSSKKLLLSDSGFYLCAWHLIAGRLNEQFFGPGTRLTVL.